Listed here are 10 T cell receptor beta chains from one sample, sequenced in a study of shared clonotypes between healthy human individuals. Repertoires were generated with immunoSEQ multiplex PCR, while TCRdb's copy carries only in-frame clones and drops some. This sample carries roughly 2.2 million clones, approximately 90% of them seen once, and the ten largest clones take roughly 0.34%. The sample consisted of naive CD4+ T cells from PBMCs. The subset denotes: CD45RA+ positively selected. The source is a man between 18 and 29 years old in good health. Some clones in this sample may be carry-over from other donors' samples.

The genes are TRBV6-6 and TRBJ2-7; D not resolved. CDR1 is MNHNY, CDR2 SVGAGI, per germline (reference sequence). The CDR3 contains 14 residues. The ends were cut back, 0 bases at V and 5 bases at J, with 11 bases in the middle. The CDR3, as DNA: TGTGCCAGCAGTTACTCGAGTTTAAGCCACGAGCAGTACTTC. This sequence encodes CASSYSSLSHEQYF.

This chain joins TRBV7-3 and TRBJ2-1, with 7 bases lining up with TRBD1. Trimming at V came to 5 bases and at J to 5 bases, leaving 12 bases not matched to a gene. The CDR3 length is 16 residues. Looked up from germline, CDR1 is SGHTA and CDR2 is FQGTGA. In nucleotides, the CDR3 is TGTGCCAGCAGCCCAAGCCGGGACAGAGCCGACAATGAGCAGTTCTTC. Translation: CASSPSRDRADNEQFF. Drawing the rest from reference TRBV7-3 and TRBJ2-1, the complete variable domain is GAGVSQTPSNKVTEKGKYVELRCDPISGHTALYWYRQSLGQGPEFLIYFQGTGAADDSGLPNDRFFAVRPEGSVSTLKIQRTERGDSAVYLCASSPSRDRADNEQFFGPGTRLTVL.

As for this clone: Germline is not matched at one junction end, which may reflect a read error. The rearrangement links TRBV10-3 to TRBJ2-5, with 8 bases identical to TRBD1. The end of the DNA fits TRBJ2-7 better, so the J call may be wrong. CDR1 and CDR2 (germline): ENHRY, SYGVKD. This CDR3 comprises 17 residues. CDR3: CASSYPRDRPFKDEQYF. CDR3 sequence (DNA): TGTGCCAGCAGTTACCCCCGGGACAGGCCATTTAAGGACGAGCAGTACTTC.

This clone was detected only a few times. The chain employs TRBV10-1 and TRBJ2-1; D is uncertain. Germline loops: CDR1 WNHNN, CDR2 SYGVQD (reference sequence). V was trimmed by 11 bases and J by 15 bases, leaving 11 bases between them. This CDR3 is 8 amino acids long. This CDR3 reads CARRPAFF. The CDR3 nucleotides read TGCGCCCGCCGACCCGCGTTCTTC.

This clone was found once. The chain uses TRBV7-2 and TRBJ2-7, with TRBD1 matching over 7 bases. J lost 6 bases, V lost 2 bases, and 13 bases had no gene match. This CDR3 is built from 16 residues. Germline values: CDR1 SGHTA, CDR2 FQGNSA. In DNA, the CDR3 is TGTGCCAGCAGCTTAAACACAGGGGCTCCTACCGGCGAGCAGTACTTC. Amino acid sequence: CASSLNTGAPTGEQYF. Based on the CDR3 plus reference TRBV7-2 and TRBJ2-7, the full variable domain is GAGVSQSPSNKVTEKGKDVELRCDPISGHTALYWYRQSLGQGLEFLIYFQGNSAPDKSGLPSDRFSAERTGGSVSTLTIQRTQQEDSAVYLCASSLNTGAPTGEQYFGPGTRLTVT.

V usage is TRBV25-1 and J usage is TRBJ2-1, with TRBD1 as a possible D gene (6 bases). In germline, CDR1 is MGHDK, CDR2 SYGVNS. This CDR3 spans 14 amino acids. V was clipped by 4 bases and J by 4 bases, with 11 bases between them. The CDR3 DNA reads TGTGCCAGCAGTGCCACACAGGGATACAATGAGCAGTTCTTC. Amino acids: CASSATQGYNEQFF.

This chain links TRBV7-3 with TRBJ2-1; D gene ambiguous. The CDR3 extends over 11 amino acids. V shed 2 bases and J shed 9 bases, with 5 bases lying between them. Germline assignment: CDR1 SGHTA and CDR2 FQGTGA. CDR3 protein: CASSLVSEQFF. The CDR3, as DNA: TGTGCCAGCAGCTTAGTGAGTGAGCAGTTCTTC.

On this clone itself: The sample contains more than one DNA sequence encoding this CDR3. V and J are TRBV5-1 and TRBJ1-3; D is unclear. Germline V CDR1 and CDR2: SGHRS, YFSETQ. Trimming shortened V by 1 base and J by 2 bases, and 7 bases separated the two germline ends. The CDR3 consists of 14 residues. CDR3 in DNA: TGCGCCAGCAGCTTGCCCGGGGCTGGAAACACCATATATTTT. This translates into CASSLPGAGNTIYF.

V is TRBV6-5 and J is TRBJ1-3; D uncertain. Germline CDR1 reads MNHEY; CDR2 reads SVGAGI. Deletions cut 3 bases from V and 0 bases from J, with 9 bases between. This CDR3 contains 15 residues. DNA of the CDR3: TGTGCCAGCAGTTATGGACTGGGCTCTGGAAACACCATATATTTT. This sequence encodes CASSYGLGSGNTIYF.

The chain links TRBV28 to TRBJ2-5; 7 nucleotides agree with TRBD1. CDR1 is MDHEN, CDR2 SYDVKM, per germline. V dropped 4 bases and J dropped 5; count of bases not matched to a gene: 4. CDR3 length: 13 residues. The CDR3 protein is CASSSGQFETQYF. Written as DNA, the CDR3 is TGTGCCAGCAGTTCGGGACAGTTCGAGACCCAGTACTTC.